This T cell receptor (beta chain) came from a study of T-cell memory formation after mild COVID-19. Study-level background: The two donors had largely donor-specific TCR clusters. Whole-study results and caveats: Researchers found some responding clones in pre-infection memory, a sign that cross-reactive memory joined. Contracting CD8+ clones were enriched in EMRA, CD4+ mainly in CM and EM.

With 7 bases removed from V and 4 bases from J, the gap between germline ends came to 11 bases. The CDR3 runs to 12 residues. From germline, CDR1 is SGHRS and CDR2 YFSETQ. After 5'RACE with constant-segment primers, TCR alpha and TCR beta cDNA libraries carrying sample barcodes and UMIs were obtained. From the 5' RACE reads, TCRdb called clonotypes with MiXCR, one entry per CDR3 protein. The sample records roughly 130,000 distinct CDR3 sequences, approximately 15% being singletons. This clonotype was observed a single time. The antigen remains unidentified. Sequencing was carried out using PBMCs or a T cell subset sorted from them (not recorded which). The chain joins TRBV5-1 to TRBJ1-2; D is possibly TRBD1 (5 bases). The sequence came from an adult woman who had mild COVID-19 (a few samples of this study predate the infection). Cell type and time point are not known. The CDR3, as DNA: TGCGCCAGCGGGACCGAACCCTATGGCTACACCTTC. Translated, it gives CASGTEPYGYTF. Complete variable domain (other parts from reference TRBV5-1 and TRBJ1-2): KAGVTQTPRYLIKTRGQQVTLSCSPISGHRSVSWYQQTPGQGLQFLFEYFSETQRNKGNFPGRFSGRQFSNSRSEMNVSTLELGDSALYLCASGTEPYGYTFGSGTRLTVV.